The rows below give T cell receptor beta chains drawn from one sample of a study of beta chain features in type 1 diabetes. Profiling relied on immunoSEQ multiplex PCR, and the TCRdb table lists in-frame clones only, not all of them. The top ten hold 0.55% to 0.75% of the sample, which has roughly 150,000 clones, approximately 8.1% seen once. Sequencing was done on a sample of central memory CD4+ T cells from blood. These receptors all stem from a man between 18 and 35 years old in good health. The CDR3 runs from the conserved cysteine through the conserved F or W. A D gene is named only where the DNA matches it firmly. Size tells how often a clone was seen (once, few, many) or the class of an expanded clone, and some rows leave it out.

>TRBV7-2|TRBJ1-2|TRBD1|few
TGTGCCAGCAGCGCCCCCGACAGGGGGACCTATGGCTACACCTTC
CASSAPDRGTYGYTF
>TRBV11-2|TRBJ2-1|TRBD1|NA
TGTGCCAGCAGCTTAGCGGGACAGACCAATGAGCAGTTCTTC
CASSLAGQTNEQFF
>TRBV7-2|TRBJ2-5|TRBD1|NA
TGTGCCAGCAGCTTCGGGGACAGGGTGGGTCAAGAGACCCAGTACTTC
CASSFGDRVGQETQYF
>TRBV7-3|TRBJ2-1|NA|NA
TGTGCCAGCAGCTTAACTTCCGGTACCAATGAGCAGTTCTTC
CASSLTSGTNEQFF
>TRBV30|TRBJ1-6|TRBD1|few
TGTGCCTGGTCACAGGGGTTCGATTCACCCCTCCACTTT
CAWSQGFDSPLHF
>TRBV28|TRBJ1-2|TRBD1|NA
TGTGCCAGCAGTTACAGGGGGCGGGATGGCTACACCTTC
CASSYRGRDGYTF
>TRBV19|TRBJ2-5|NA|NA
TGTGCCAGTAGCGGGGGACGAGAGACCCAGTACTTC
CASSGGRETQYF
>TRBV4-1|TRBJ2-7|TRBD1|NA
TGCGCCAGCAGCCGGGACAGGATAGCCCAGGGGGAGCAGTACTTC
CASSRDRIAQGEQYF
>TRBV28|TRBJ1-5|NA|few
TGTGCCAGCAGTACCGAACAGGGTTCAGGACAGCCCCAGCATTTT
CASSTEQGSGQPQHF
>TRBV5-1|TRBJ2-7|TRBD1|few
TGCGCCAGCAGCTTGGTGGGGACAGGGCCCCGGGACGAGCAGTACTTC
CASSLVGTGPRDEQYF
>TRBV30|TRBJ2-7|NA|few
TGTGCCTGGAGTGTTTTGACAGGAGGCCCCTACGAGCAGTACTTC
CAWSVLTGGPYEQYF
>TRBV30|TRBJ2-1|TRBD2|NA
TGTGCCTGGGAGTGGTCTCCCTTTAGCGGGGGGGCCTACAATGAGCAGTTCTTC
CAWEWSPFSGGAYNEQFF
>TRBV4-2|TRBJ2-1|TRBD2|many
TGTGCCAGCAGCCAAGTTGACCGGGGGGGGCATGCGTTCTTC
CASSQVDRGGHAFF
>TRBV6-5|TRBJ2-1|TRBD2|few
TGTGCCAGCATTAGGGGAGCGGGGTACAATGAGCAGTTCTTC
CASIRGAGYNEQFF
>TRBV2|TRBJ1-4|TRBD1|few
TGTGCCAGCAGGTACAGGGGGCGAGGGACTAATGAAAAACTGTTTTTT
CASRYRGRGTNEKLFF
>TRBV15|TRBJ2-4|NA|NA
TGTGCCACCAGCAGAGCAGGAGGCGGAAACATTCAGTACTTC
CATSRAGGGNIQYF
>TRBV11-2|TRBJ1-1|NA|NA
TGTGCCAGCAGCTTAAGAGAGGCAGGGACTGAAGCTTTCTTT
CASSLREAGTEAFF
>TRBV5-4|TRBJ2-2|NA|few
TGTGCCAGCAGCAAAACCGGGACTGCGAACACCGGGGAGCTGTTTTTT
CASSKTGTANTGELFF
>TRBV2|TRBJ2-1|TRBD2|few
TGTGCCAGCAGTGCGACTAGCGGGGGCTGGGATGAGCAGTTCTTC
CASSATSGGWDEQFF
>TRBV6-5|TRBJ2-2|TRBD2|NA
TGTGCCAGCAGTTCCGAAGGGACTAGCGGGCCCGGGGAGCTGTTTTTT
CASSSEGTSGPGELFF
>TRBV29-1|TRBJ1-1|TRBD1|NA
TGCAGCGTACCTGGGGACAGGAACACTGAAGCTTTCTTT
CSVPGDRNTEAFF
>TRBV19|TRBJ1-2|TRBD1|few
TGTGCCAGCTCTCCTGACAGGGGGCTAGGCTACACCTTC
CASSPDRGLGYTF
>TRBV9|TRBJ2-4|TRBD1|few
TGTGCCAGCAGCGAAGGACAGGGGATAAACATTCAGTACTTC
CASSEGQGINIQYF
>TRBV7-9|TRBJ1-1|NA|few
TGTGCCAGCAGCTCAGGGGTGGGGGGGCCGAACACTGAAGCTTTCTTT
CASSSGVGGPNTEAFF
>TRBV12-2|TRBJ2-1|NA|NA
TGTGCAAGTCGTCCGGAGCCGACCGGCGCCGCCTACGCTGAGCAGTTCTTC
CASRPEPTGAAYAEQFF
>TRBV5-4|TRBJ1-6|NA|NA
TGTGCCAGCAGCCCCGGTGTTAGCTCGTATAATTCACCCCTCCACTTT
CASSPGVSSYNSPLHF
>TRBV19|TRBJ2-5|TRBD2|NA
TGTGCCAGTAGTATAGCACTAGCGGGGGGCTCCCAAGAGACCCAGTACTTC
CASSIALAGGSQETQYF